These 19 T cell receptor beta chains were all obtained from the same sample, sequenced in a study of blood T cell repertoires in COVID-19. Sequencing was performed with immunoSEQ multiplex PCR; in TCRdb, only in-frame clones are kept and a portion is missing. The sample yields some 150,000 clones, 80% to 90% seen once. The sample comprised peripheral blood. These TCRs come from a woman in her sixties or seventies with acute or convalescent COVID-19.

The chain joins TRBV5-1 to TRBJ2-3, with TRBD1 matching 7 bases. Germline V lookup: CDR1 SGHRS, CDR2 YFSETQ. The CDR3 totals 17 residues. V dropped 5 bases and J dropped 0; count of bases not matched to a gene: 12. The CDR3 spells CASSKGAHGWSTDTQYF. The DNA for the CDR3 is TGCGCCAGCAGTAAGGGGGCGCATGGGTGGAGCACAGATACGCAGTATTTT.

The rearrangement joins TRBV3-1 (or the pseudogene TRBV3-2) to TRBJ1-6; D perhaps matches TRBD1 (5 bases). Germline V gene data show CDR1 as LGHDT and CDR2 as YNNKEL (reference sequence). The CDR3 has 14 residues. V was shortened by 3 bases and J by 5 bases, with 8 bases between the two germline ends. Here the CDR3 reads CASSQGLNNSPLHF. CDR3 sequence (DNA): TGTGCCAGCAGCCAGGGACTTAATAATTCACCCCTCCACTTT.

The J gene is TRBJ2-4, the V gene TRBV11-2, with 8 bases aligning to TRBD2. The junction had 6 bases not matched to a gene; V was cut back by 5 bases and J by 6 bases. This CDR3 contains 14 residues. Germline CDR1 and CDR2: SGHAT and FQNNGV. The chain's CDR3 is CASSHTRGGNIQYF. The CDR3 DNA reads TGTGCCAGCAGCCACACCCGGGGGGGAAACATTCAGTACTTC.

The chain joins TRBV5-1 to TRBJ1-2; 7 bases line up with TRBD1. V trimming: 1 base; J trimming: 4 bases; junction bases outside the gene matches: 7. This CDR3 has 15 amino acids. Germline V CDR1 and CDR2: SGHRS, YFSETQ. The CDR3 nucleotides are TGCGCCAGCAGCTTGAGGGCAGACAGGGCCTATGGCTACACCTTC. Protein sequence: CASSLRADRAYGYTF.

The chain employs TRBV19 and TRBJ2-3, with 9 bases matching TRBD1. Per germline, CDR1 LNHDA and CDR2 SQIVND (reference sequence). CDR3 length equals 16 residues. The trim removed 6 bases at V and 4 bases at J, leaving 11 bases unmatched. Here the CDR3 DNA reads TGTGCCAGTAGCAATCCGGGACAGGGCAGCTCAGATACGCAGTATTTT. It codes for CASSNPGQGSSDTQYF.

CDR3 coding DNA: TGTGCCAGCAGTTACTATAGCTTCCAAGAGACCCAGTACTTC. Translating it yields CASSYYSFQETQYF. V and J are TRBV6-2 or TRBV6-3 and TRBJ2-5; D gene unclear. This CDR3 spans 14 amino acids. CDR1 and CDR2 from the germline V gene are MNHEY and SVGEGT. V lost 1 base and J 1 base, leaving 7 bases between the germline ends.

The genes are TRBV7-8 and TRBJ1-4; 7 bases map to TRBD1. Germline V CDR1 and CDR2: SGHVS, FQNEAQ. The CDR3 is 13 residues long. The V gene end was trimmed by 3 bases and the J gene end by 8 bases; junction bases not matched to a gene: 3. CDR3 in amino acids: CASSFRQGEKLFF. CDR3 DNA: TGTGCCAGCAGCTTCCGACAGGGCGAAAAACTGTTTTTT.

The CDR3: CASSPDRGRPFYEQYV. The CDR3 nucleotides are TGTGCCAGCAGCCCCGACAGGGGTCGACCGTTCTACGAGCAGTACGTC. The chain employs TRBV6-2 or TRBV6-3 and TRBJ2-7, with 8 bases lining up with TRBD1. The CDR3 extends over 16 amino acids. The trim removed 6 bases at V and 3 bases at J, leaving 13 bases unmatched. CDR1 is MNHEY, CDR2 SVGEGT, per germline.

This chain links TRBV18 with TRBJ1-1, with a weak D call TRBD1 (6 bases). V lost 4 bases and J 7 bases, leaving 13 bases between the germline ends. CDR3 length: 13 amino acids. Per the germline V gene, CDR1 is KGHSH and CDR2 is LQKENI. The CDR3 DNA follows: TGTGCCAGCTCACGTATGCCGGACAGTGAAGCTTTCTTT. Its translation: CASSRMPDSEAFF.

The chain combines TRBV6-2 or TRBV6-3 with TRBJ2-7; 8 nucleotides align to TRBD1. The CDR3 is made up of 13 amino acids. Germline V gene sequence: CDR1 MNHEY, CDR2 SVGEGT. Trimming at V came to 5 bases and at J to 6 bases, leaving 6 bases not matched to a gene. The CDR3 DNA follows: TGTGCCAGCAGTCCCGGGACAGGTAGCGAGCAGTACTTC. Encoded protein: CASSPGTGSEQYF.

The chain has TRBV27 and TRBJ2-5, with D possibly matching TRBD2 (6 bases). The germline gives CDR1 MNHEY, CDR2 SMNVEV (reference sequence). The length of the CDR3 is 15 residues. The V and J ends lost 8 bases and 5 bases respectively, with 21 bases between them. CDR3 sequence reads: CASYPVGGAGETQYF. The CDR3 DNA reads TGTGCCAGCTACCCGGTCGGAGGGGCAGGGGAGACCCAGTACTTC.

The CDR3: CASKERVDTEAFF. CDR3 in DNA: TGTGCCTCAAAGGAACGGGTTGACACTGAAGCTTTCTTT. This chain uses TRBV10-3 with TRBJ1-1; D gene ambiguous. CDR1 is ENHRY, CDR2 SYGVKD, per germline. V was pared by 11 bases and J by 3 bases, with 16 bases between. This CDR3 comprises 13 residues.

The chain has TRBV12-5 and TRBJ1-2, with D maybe TRBD1 (6 bases). There are 14 residues in the CDR3. V gave up 7 bases and J gave up 4 bases, with 16 bases separating them. CDR1 and CDR2 from the germline V gene are LGHNT and FRNRAP. The chain's CDR3 is CASDLSQGGYGYTF. CDR3 nucleotide sequence: TGTGCTAGTGACCTTTCACAGGGCGGCTATGGCTACACCTTC.

V gene TRBV6-5 combines with J gene TRBJ1-5; D gene ambiguous. Germline CDR1 MNHEY, CDR2 SVGAGI. The CDR3 extends over 14 amino acids. V dropped 7 bases and J dropped 1 base, with 11 bases sitting between them. CDR3 region: CASTIEESNQPQHF. CDR3 in DNA: TGTGCCAGCACCATTGAGGAGAGCAATCAGCCCCAGCATTTT.

The genes are TRBV2 and TRBJ1-6; tentatively, D is TRBD1 (6 bases). V lost 6 bases, J lost 7 bases, and 13 bases lay in between. Germline values: CDR1 SNHLY, CDR2 FYNNEI. CDR3 length: 14 residues. Here the CDR3 reads CASSVTGGNSPLHF. In nucleotides, the CDR3 is TGTGCCAGCAGCGTGACAGGTGGGAATTCACCCCTCCACTTT.

In DNA form, the CDR3 reads TGCGCCAGCAGCTTGGCCACAGGGGTAGGGGCCAACGTCCTGACTTTC. Its translation is CASSLATGVGANVLTF. The chain has TRBV5-1 and TRBJ2-6, with TRBD1 identical over 7 bases. Germline values: CDR1 SGHRS, CDR2 YFSETQ. This CDR3 is 16 amino acids long. V shed 0 bases and J 4 bases; nucleotides not matched to a gene: 4.

The chain couples TRBV28 to TRBJ1-3; the D gene is possibly TRBD1 (6 bases). V shed 9 bases and J shed 0 bases, with 15 bases lying between them. The CDR3 runs 15 residues. Germline V CDR1 and CDR2: MDHEN, SYDVKM. In nucleotides, the CDR3 is TGTGCCAGTATGGGACACATGAGCTCTGGAAACACCATATATTTT. Amino acid sequence: CASMGHMSSGNTIYF.

The chain couples TRBV5-1 to TRBJ2-5; 7 nucleotides line up with TRBD2. Germline assignment: CDR1 SGHRS and CDR2 YFSETQ. This CDR3 is 15 amino acids long. Germline trimming cut 4 bases from V and 4 bases from J; bases unmatched to any gene: 10. CDR3 bases: TGCGCCAGCAGCACCGGACTAGGGACTGGAGAGACCCAGTACTTC. Protein product: CASSTGLGTGETQYF.

This clone was picked up a small number of times. The chain employs TRBV9 and TRBJ2-6; D may be TRBD1 (6 bases). Germline V gives CDR1 SGDLS, CDR2 YYNGEE. Between the trimmed V and J ends, which lost 0 bases and 0 bases, there was a span of 13 bases. This CDR3 contains 18 residues. Here the CDR3 DNA reads TGTGCCAGCAGCGTAGAAACAGGGTATAGCTCTGGGGCCAACGTCCTGACTTTC. It translates to CASSVETGYSSGANVLTF. Full variable domain (missing parts from reference TRBV9 and TRBJ2-6): DSGVTQTPKHLITATGQRVTLRCSPRSGDLSVYWYQQSLDQGLQFLIQYYNGEERAKGNILERFSAQQFPDLHSELNLSSLELGDSALYFCASSVETGYSSGANVLTFGAGSRLTVL.